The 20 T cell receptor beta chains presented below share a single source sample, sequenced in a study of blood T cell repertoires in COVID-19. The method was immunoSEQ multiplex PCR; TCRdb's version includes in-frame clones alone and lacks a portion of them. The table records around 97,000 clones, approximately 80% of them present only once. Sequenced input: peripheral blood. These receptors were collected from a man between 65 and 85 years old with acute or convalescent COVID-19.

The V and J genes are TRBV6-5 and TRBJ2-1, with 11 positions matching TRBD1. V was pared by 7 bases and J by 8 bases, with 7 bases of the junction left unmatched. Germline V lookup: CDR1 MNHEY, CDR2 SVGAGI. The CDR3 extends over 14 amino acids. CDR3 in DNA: TGTGCCAGCACCCCCCTGGACAGGGGGCATGAGCAGTTCTTC. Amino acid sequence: CASTPLDRGHEQFF.

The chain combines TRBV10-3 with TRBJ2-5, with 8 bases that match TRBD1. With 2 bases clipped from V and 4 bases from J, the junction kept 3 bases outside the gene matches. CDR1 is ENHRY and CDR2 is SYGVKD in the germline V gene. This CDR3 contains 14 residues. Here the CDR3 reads CAISELTGGETQYF. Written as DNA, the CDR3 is TGTGCCATCAGTGAGCTAACAGGGGGAGAGACCCAGTACTTC.

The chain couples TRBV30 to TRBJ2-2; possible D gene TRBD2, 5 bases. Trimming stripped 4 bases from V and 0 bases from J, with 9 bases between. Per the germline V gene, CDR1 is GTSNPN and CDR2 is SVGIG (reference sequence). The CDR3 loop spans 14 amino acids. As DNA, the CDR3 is TGTGCCTGGAATGTCGGGACGAACACCGGGGAGCTGTTTTTT. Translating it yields CAWNVGTNTGELFF. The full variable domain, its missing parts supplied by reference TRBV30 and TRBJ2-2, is SQTIHQWPATLVQPVGSPLSLECTVEGTSNPNLYWYRQAAGRGLQLLFYSVGIGQISSEVPQNLSASRPQDRQFILSSKKLLLSDSGFYLCAWNVGTNTGELFFGEGSRLTVL.

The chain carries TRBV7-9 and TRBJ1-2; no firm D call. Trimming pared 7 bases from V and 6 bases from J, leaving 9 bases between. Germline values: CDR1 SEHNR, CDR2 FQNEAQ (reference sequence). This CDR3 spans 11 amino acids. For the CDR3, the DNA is TGTGCCAGCACCCTCGTTAATGGCTACACCTTC. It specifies CASTLVNGYTF.

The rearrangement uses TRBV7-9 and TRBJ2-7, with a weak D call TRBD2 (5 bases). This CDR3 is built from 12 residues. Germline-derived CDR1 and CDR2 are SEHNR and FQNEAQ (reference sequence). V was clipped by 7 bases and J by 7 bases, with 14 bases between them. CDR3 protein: CASTLRGREQYF. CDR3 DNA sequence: TGTGCCAGCACCCTTCGCGGGCGGGAGCAGTACTTC.

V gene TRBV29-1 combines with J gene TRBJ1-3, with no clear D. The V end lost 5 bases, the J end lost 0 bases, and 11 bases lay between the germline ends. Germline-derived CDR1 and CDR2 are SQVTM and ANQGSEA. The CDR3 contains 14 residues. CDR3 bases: TGCAGCGTTCGGGAACAGAACTCTGGAAACACCATATATTTT. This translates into CSVREQNSGNTIYF.

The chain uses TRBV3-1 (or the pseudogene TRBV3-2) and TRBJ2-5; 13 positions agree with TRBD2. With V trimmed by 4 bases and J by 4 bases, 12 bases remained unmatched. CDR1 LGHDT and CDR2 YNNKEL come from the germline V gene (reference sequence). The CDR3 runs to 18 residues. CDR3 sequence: CASSLFTSGRGIRETQYF. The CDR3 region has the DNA TGTGCCAGCAGCCTATTTACTAGCGGGAGGGGTATTAGAGAGACCCAGTACTTC.

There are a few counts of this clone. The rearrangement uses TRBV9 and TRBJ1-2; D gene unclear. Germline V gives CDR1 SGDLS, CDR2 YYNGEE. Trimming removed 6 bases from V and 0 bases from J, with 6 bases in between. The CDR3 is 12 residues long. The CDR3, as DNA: TGTGCCAGCACTGAGGCTAACTATGGCTACACCTTC. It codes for CASTEANYGYTF.

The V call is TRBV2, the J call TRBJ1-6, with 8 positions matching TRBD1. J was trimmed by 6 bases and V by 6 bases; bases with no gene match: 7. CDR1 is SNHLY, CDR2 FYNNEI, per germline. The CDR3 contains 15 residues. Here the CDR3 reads CASRRGRGRNSPLHF. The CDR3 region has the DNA TGTGCCAGCAGGAGGGGCAGGGGGCGTAATTCACCCCTCCACTTT.

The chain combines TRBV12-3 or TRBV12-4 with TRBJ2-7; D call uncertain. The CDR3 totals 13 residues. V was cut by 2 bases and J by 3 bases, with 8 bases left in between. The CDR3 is CASSLRRYYEQYF. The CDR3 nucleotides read TGTGCCAGCAGTTTAAGGAGATACTACGAGCAGTACTTC.

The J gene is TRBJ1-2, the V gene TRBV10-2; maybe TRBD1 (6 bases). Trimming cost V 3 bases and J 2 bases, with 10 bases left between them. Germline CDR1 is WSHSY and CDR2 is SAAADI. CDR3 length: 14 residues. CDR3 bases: TGCGCCAGCAGTGACCCCAGGGGCAACTATGGCTACACCTTC. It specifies CASSDPRGNYGYTF.

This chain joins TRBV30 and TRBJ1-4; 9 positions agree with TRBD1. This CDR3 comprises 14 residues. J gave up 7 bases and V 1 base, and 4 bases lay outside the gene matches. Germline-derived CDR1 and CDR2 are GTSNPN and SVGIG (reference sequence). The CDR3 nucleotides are TGTGCCTGGAGTGGCGGGACAGGGTTTGAAAAACTGTTTTTT. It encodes CAWSGGTGFEKLFF.

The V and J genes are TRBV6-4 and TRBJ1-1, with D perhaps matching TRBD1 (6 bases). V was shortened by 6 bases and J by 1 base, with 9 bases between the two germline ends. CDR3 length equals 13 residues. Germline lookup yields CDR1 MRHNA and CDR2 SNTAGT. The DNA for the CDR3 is TGTGCCAGCAGGGGGGCAGCGAACACTGAAGCTTTCTTT. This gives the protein CASRGAANTEAFF.

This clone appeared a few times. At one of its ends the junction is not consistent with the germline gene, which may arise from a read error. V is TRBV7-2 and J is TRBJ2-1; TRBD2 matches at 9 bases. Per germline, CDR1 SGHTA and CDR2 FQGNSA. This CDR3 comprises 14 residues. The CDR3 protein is CASSLAQAGGPRIF. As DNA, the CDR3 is TGTGCCAGCAGCTTAGCGCAGGCGGGAGGGCCTCGGATCTTC.

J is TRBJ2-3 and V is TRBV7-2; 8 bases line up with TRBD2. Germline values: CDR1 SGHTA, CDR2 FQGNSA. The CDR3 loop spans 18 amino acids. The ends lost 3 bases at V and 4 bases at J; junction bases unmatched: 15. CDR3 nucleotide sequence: TGTGCCAGCAGCTTGCGACCGGGACTAGGGAACATCGCAGATACGCAGTATTTT. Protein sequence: CASSLRPGLGNIADTQYF.

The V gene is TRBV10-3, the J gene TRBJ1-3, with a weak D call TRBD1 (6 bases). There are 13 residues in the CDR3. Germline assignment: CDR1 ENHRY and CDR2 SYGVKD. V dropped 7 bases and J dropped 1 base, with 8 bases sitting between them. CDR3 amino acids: CAIKGTSGNTIYF. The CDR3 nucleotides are TGTGCCATCAAGGGGACATCTGGAAACACCATATATTTT.

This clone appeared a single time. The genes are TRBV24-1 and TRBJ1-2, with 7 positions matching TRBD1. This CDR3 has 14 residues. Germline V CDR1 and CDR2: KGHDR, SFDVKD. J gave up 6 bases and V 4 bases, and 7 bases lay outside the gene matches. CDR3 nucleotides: TGTGCCACCAGTGACCCCGGGACAGTAGATGGCTACACCTTC. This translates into CATSDPGTVDGYTF.

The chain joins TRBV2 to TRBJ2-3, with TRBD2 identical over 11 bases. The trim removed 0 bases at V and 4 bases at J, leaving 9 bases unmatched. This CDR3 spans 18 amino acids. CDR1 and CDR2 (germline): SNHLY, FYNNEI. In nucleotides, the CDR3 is TGTGCCAGCAGTGAAGCGCTTACTAGCGGGAGACTCGCAGATACGCAGTATTTT. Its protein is CASSEALTSGRLADTQYF.

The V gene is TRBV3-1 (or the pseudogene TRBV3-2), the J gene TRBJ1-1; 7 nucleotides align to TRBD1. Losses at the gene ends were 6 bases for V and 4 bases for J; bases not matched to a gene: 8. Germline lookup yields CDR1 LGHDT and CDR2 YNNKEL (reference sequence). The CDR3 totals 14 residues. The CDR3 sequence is CASSLRGEGTEAFF. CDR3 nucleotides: TGTGCCAGCAGTCTCAGGGGGGAAGGCACTGAAGCTTTCTTT.

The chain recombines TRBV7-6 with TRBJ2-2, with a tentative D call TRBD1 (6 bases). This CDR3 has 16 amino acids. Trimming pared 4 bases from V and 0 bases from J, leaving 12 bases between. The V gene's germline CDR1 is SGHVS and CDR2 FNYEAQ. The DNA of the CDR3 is TGTGCCAGCAGCTCTGACGGGACATCGAACACCGGGGAGCTGTTTTTT. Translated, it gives CASSSDGTSNTGELFF.